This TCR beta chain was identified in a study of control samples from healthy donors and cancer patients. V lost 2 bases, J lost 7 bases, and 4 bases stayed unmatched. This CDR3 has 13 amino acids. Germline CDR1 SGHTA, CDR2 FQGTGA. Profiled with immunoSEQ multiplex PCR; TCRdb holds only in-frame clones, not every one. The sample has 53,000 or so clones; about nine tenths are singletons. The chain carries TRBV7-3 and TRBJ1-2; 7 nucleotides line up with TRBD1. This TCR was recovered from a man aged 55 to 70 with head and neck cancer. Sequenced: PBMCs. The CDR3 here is CASSLDRAFGYTF. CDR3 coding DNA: TGTGCCAGCAGCTTAGACAGGGCCTTTGGCTACACCTTC.